These 27 T cell receptor beta chains came from one sample sequenced in a study of OX40 agonist ivuxolimab in advanced cancers. Here immunoSEQ multiplex PCR was the method, and the copy in TCRdb shows in-frame clones only, minus some. This table holds 50,000 to 70,000 clones, 85% to 90% found once. Sequencing was performed on CD4+ or CD8+ T cells sorted from blood, taken in a trial of the OX40 agonist ivuxolimab. The receptors come from an adult with an advanced solid tumor such as melanoma, head and neck, liver or kidney cancer.

The chain combines TRBV28 with TRBJ1-2; D call uncertain. The CDR3 extends over 14 amino acids. The V gene lost 3 bases and the J gene lost 4 bases, with 12 bases spanning the gap. Germline CDR1 and CDR2: MDHEN and SYDVKM. The CDR3 region has the DNA TGTGCCAGCAGTTTGGGTTACATCCGCTATGGCTACACCTTC. It specifies CASSLGYIRYGYTF.

This clone was detected a few times. The rearrangement uses TRBV10-1 and TRBJ1-1; 8 nucleotides line up with TRBD1. The CDR3 spans 15 residues. The V gene's germline CDR1 is WNHNN and CDR2 SYGVQD (reference sequence). V was pared by 3 bases and J by 0 bases, with 3 bases of the junction left unmatched. The chain's CDR3 is CASSDRQGMNTEAFF. Here the CDR3 DNA reads TGCGCCAGCAGTGATCGACAGGGGATGAACACTGAAGCTTTCTTT.

The rearrangement links TRBV7-2 to TRBJ2-3; TRBD2 aligns across 13 bases. Germline CDR1 is SGHTA and CDR2 is FQGNSA. This CDR3 has 16 amino acids. With V trimmed by 5 bases and J by 3 bases, 5 bases remained unmatched. CDR3 in amino acids: CASSTRLAGGTDTQYF. CDR3 bases: TGTGCCAGCAGCACCCGACTAGCGGGAGGAACAGATACGCAGTATTTT.

The J gene is TRBJ1-2, the V gene TRBV28, with no clear D. V lost 6 bases, J lost 4 bases, and 12 bases lay in between. This CDR3 spans 13 amino acids. The germline V gene has CDR1 MDHEN and CDR2 SYDVKM. CDR3 protein: CASRVDALYGYTF. The CDR3 DNA reads TGTGCCAGCAGGGTGGACGCACTCTATGGCTACACCTTC.

This clone was seen once. V is TRBV18 and J is TRBJ1-2, with 8 bases lining up with TRBD1. The germline V gene has CDR1 KGHSH and CDR2 LQKENI. The length of the CDR3 is 12 residues. V shed 5 bases and J 6 bases; nucleotides not matched to a gene: 2. DNA for the CDR3: TGTGCCAGCTCATGGACAGGGAATGGCTACACCTTC. It specifies CASSWTGNGYTF.

V gene TRBV9 combines with J gene TRBJ2-6; D call uncertain. The CDR3 is 15 residues long. Germline CDR1 and CDR2: SGDLS and YYNGEE. The germline V and J ends were trimmed by 3 bases and 4 bases, with 11 bases remaining between them. The CDR3 region is CASSGGQSGANVLTF. CDR3 coding DNA: TGTGCCAGCAGCGGTGGGCAGTCCGGGGCCAACGTCCTGACTTTC.

The CDR3 coding sequence is TGTGCCAGCAGCCGTAGACGGGCACACAAGGACCAGCCCCAGCATTTT. Its translation is CASSRRRAHKDQPQHF. This sequence joins TRBV7-6 and TRBJ1-5; D not resolved. The CDR3 covers 16 residues. The germline gives CDR1 SGHVS, CDR2 FNYEAQ. Trimming pared 5 bases from V and 7 bases from J, leaving 21 bases between.

This clone came up once. The chain uses TRBV7-6 and TRBJ2-2, with unresolved D. Trimming left V 1 base short and J 10 bases short, with 13 bases between. CDR1 is SGHVS and CDR2 is FNYEAQ in the germline V gene. This CDR3 is built from 14 residues. The CDR3 DNA follows: TGTGCCAGCAGCTTAGTGGCAGCCCCTGAGGAGCTGTTTTTT. This translates into CASSLVAAPEELFF.

The rearrangement uses TRBV7-8 and TRBJ1-1, with D tentatively TRBD1 (5 bases). Trimming removed 0 bases from V and 1 base from J, with 6 bases in between. The CDR3 runs 14 residues. Germline V gene data show CDR1 as SGHVS and CDR2 as FQNEAQ. CDR3 coding DNA: TGTGCCAGCAGCTTAGCGGGGGGGAACACTGAAGCTTTCTTT. This sequence encodes CASSLAGGNTEAFF.

J is TRBJ1-1 and V is TRBV7-9; D is ambiguous. From germline, CDR1 is SEHNR and CDR2 FQNEAQ (reference sequence). Deletions cut 3 bases from V and 0 bases from J, with 14 bases between. The CDR3 has 16 residues. DNA for the CDR3: TGTGCCAGCAGCTTTAGGGTCGAGGGAATGAACACTGAAGCTTTCTTT. Amino acid sequence: CASSFRVEGMNTEAFF.

The sample holds a few counts of this clone. This rearrangement joins TRBV6-1 to TRBJ1-5; D not resolved. The CDR3 is 14 residues long. CDR1 and CDR2 from the germline V gene are MNHNS and SASEGT. Trimming shortened V by 2 bases and J by 3 bases, and 8 bases separated the two germline ends. The CDR3 protein is CASSEHDFNQPQHF. CDR3 DNA sequence: TGTGCCAGCAGTGAACATGACTTCAATCAGCCCCAGCATTTT.

This clone was observed a handful of times. The chain couples TRBV10-1 to TRBJ1-1; TRBD1 aligns across 7 bases. Germline V lookup: CDR1 WNHNN, CDR2 SYGVQD (reference sequence). The length of the CDR3 is 13 residues. Trimming took 6 bases from V and 4 from J; bases not matched to a gene: 5. The CDR3 DNA sequence: TGCGCCAGCAGCGTAAACAGGGGCACTGAAGCTTTCTTT. Translation: CASSVNRGTEAFF.

The chain joins TRBV15 to TRBJ2-1, with 7 bases matching TRBD2. Germline CDR1 and CDR2: LNHNV and YYDKDF (reference sequence). The CDR3 sequence is 14 residues long. J was trimmed by 7 bases and V by 9 bases; bases with no gene match: 12. Written as DNA, the CDR3 is TGTGCCACGAGTACGCGGGAGACCGGTAATGAGCAGTTCTTC. Protein product: CATSTRETGNEQFF.

The chain joins TRBV18 to TRBJ2-5; D is possibly TRBD1 or TRBD2 (5 bases each). Looked up from germline, CDR1 is KGHSH and CDR2 is LQKENI. This CDR3 contains 15 residues. V was cut by 6 bases and J by 4 bases, with 18 bases left in between. CDR3 protein: CASSRDVHGAETQYF. The CDR3 nucleotides are TGTGCCAGCTCTCGGGACGTCCACGGCGCAGAGACCCAGTACTTC.

The chain joins TRBV27 to TRBJ2-7; tentatively, D is TRBD1 (5 bases). Deletions cut 0 bases from V and 4 bases from J, with 10 bases between. The length of the CDR3 is 14 residues. Germline loops: CDR1 MNHEY, CDR2 SMNVEV (reference sequence). CDR3 loop: CASSLSDSRYEQYF. In DNA form, the CDR3 reads TGTGCCAGCAGTTTATCCGACAGCCGTTACGAGCAGTACTTC.

The chain joins TRBV10-1 to TRBJ1-5; D may be TRBD1 (6 bases). The germline V gene has CDR1 WNHNN and CDR2 SYGVQD (reference sequence). With 2 bases removed from V and 6 bases from J, the gap between germline ends came to 11 bases. This CDR3 is 14 amino acids long. The CDR3 here is CASSEPGGGQPQHF. CDR3 sequence (DNA): TGCGCCAGCAGTGAGCCTGGGGGCGGTCAGCCCCAGCATTTT.

This sequence joins TRBV9 and TRBJ2-5; maybe TRBD1 (6 bases). The J call is in doubt because the DNA end fits TRBJ2-7 better. The CDR3 covers 14 residues. Germline lookup yields CDR1 SGDLS and CDR2 YYNGEE. CDR3 nucleotides: TGTGCCAGCAGCGTCGGGCAGGGGAACTACGAGCAGTACTTC. Protein product: CASSVGQGNYEQYF.

This clone was seen a few times. The chain is built from TRBV7-2 and TRBJ2-5, with D perhaps being TRBD1 or TRBD2 (5 bases each). CDR3 length: 15 amino acids. V lost 5 bases to trimming and J lost 5 bases, with 18 bases between them. In germline, CDR1 is SGHTA, CDR2 FQGNSA. CDR3 in DNA: TGTGCCAGCAGCCCGGGGACCGTACCTGAGGAGACCCAGTACTTC. Protein: CASSPGTVPEETQYF.

A single count supports this clone. The chain links TRBV19 to TRBJ2-7; D is unresolved. The CDR3 consists of 11 residues. Germline CDR1 is LNHDA and CDR2 is SQIVND (reference sequence). The V and J ends lost 5 bases and 6 bases respectively, with 8 bases between them. CDR3 loop: CASSWSGEQYF. CDR3 coding DNA: TGTGCCAGTAGTTGGTCGGGCGAGCAGTACTTC.

This sequence joins TRBV9 and TRBJ2-5; unclear D gene. This CDR3 has 15 residues. Trimming took 2 bases from V and 5 from J, leaving 16 bases between them. The germline CDR1 and CDR2 sequences are SGDLS and YYNGEE. This chain's CDR3 is CASSVIPGPRETQYF. The CDR3 nucleotides are TGTGCCAGCAGCGTGATTCCGGGCCCCCGGGAGACCCAGTACTTC.

The chain carries TRBV10-2 and TRBJ2-3; the match to TRBD2 covers 8 bases. Germline assignment: CDR1 WSHSY and CDR2 SAAADI. The J segment lost 3 bases and the V segment lost 3 bases, leaving 8 bases of the junction unmatched. There are 16 residues in the CDR3. Here the CDR3 reads CASSDPWRGETDTQYF. In DNA form, the CDR3 reads TGCGCCAGCAGTGACCCTTGGCGGGGGGAAACAGATACGCAGTATTTT.

The gene calls are TRBV5-1 and TRBJ2-5; a weak D match, TRBD1 (6 bases). The CDR3 loop spans 14 amino acids. From germline, CDR1 is SGHRS and CDR2 YFSETQ. V lost 4 bases and J lost 2, with 12 bases in between. Written as DNA, the CDR3 is TGCGCCAGCAGCCCGGACAGCACACAAGAGACCCAGTACTTC. Translated, it gives CASSPDSTQETQYF. Filled out from reference TRBV5-1 and TRBJ2-5, the complete variable domain reads KAGVTQTPRYLIKTRGQQVTLSCSPISGHRSVSWYQQTPGQGLQFLFEYFSETQRNKGNFPGRFSGRQFSNSRSEMNVSTLELGDSALYLCASSPDSTQETQYFGPGTRLLVL.

V and J are TRBV9 and TRBJ1-3; 10 bases are a match to TRBD1. The J segment lost 2 bases and the V segment lost 3 bases, leaving 5 bases of the junction unmatched. This CDR3 is 16 amino acids long. Germline values: CDR1 SGDLS, CDR2 YYNGEE. DNA for the CDR3: TGTGCCAGCAGCGCTTCCGGGACAGGGGCTGGAAACACCATATATTTT. This codes for CASSASGTGAGNTIYF.

The chain joins TRBV4-1 to TRBJ2-3; tentatively, D is TRBD2 (7 bases). The germline V gene has CDR1 MGHRA and CDR2 YSYEKL. There are 16 residues in the CDR3. V dropped 4 bases and J dropped 3 bases, with 17 bases sitting between them. The chain's CDR3 is CASSLNSGEGTDTQYF. Here the CDR3 DNA reads TGCGCCAGCAGCCTCAATTCAGGGGAGGGAACAGATACGCAGTATTTT.

The rearrangement links TRBV6-1 to TRBJ2-1; D remains unclear. The CDR3 spans 14 residues. The V gene lost 7 bases and the J gene lost 5 bases, with 15 bases spanning the gap. Germline V lookup: CDR1 MNHNS, CDR2 SASEGT. CDR3 amino acids: CASTPDGRNNEQFF. The CDR3 DNA follows: TGTGCCAGCACCCCGGACGGAAGGAACAATGAGCAGTTCTTC.

The chain combines TRBV21-1 with TRBJ1-5; the D segment call TRBD1 is taken from the table without a DNA check. TRBV21-1 is flagged as a pseudogene. The CDR3 loop spans 21 amino acids. CDR3 DNA: TGTGCCAGCAGCAATTATATGTTGGTGTGGCAGGGATTAACTAGCAATCAGCCCCAGCATTTT. Protein sequence: CASSNYMLVWQGLTSNQPQHF.

Only one count was recorded for this clone. This chain links TRBV7-3 with TRBJ2-3, with TRBD2 identical over 7 bases. CDR1 and CDR2 from the germline V gene are SGHTA and FQGTGA. CDR3 length equals 13 residues. J gave up 4 bases and V 3 bases, and 1 base lay outside the gene matches. CDR3 region: CASSFRGADTQYF. DNA of the CDR3: TGTGCCAGCAGCTTCCGGGGGGCAGATACGCAGTATTTT.